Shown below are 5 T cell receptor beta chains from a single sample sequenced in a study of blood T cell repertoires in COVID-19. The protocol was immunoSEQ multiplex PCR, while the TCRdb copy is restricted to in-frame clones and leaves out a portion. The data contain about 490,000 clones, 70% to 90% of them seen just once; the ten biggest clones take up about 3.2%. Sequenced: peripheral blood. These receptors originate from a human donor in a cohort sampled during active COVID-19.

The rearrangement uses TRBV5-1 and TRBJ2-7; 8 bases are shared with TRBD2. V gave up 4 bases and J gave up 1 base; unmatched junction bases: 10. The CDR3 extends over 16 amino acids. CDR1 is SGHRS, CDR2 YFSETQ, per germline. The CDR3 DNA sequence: TGCGCCAGCAGCCAAATGCTAGCGGGTTTATCCTACGAGCAGTACTTC. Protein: CASSQMLAGLSYEQYF.

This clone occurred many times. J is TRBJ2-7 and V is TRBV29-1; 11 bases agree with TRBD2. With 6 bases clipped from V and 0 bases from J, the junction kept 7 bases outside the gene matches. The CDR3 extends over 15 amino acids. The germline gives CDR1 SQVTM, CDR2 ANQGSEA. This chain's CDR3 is CSVFGTSGSSYEQYF. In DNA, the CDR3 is TGCAGCGTCTTTGGGACTAGCGGAAGCTCCTACGAGCAGTACTTC.

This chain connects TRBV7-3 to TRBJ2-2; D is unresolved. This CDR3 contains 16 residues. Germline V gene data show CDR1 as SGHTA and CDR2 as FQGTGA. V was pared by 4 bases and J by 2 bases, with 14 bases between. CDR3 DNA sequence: TGTGCCAGCAGCTCTAAAATAGGCGGAAACACCGGGGAGCTGTTTTTT. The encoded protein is CASSSKIGGNTGELFF.

CDR3 loop: CASSKYSSAGGYTGELFF. As DNA, the CDR3 is TGTGCCAGCAGCAAATACTCCTCGGCAGGGGGCTACACCGGGGAGCTGTTTTTT. This chain connects TRBV21-1 to TRBJ2-2; the table gives TRBD1 as D, unverified against the DNA. TRBV21-1 is assigned pseudogene status. The CDR3 runs 18 residues.

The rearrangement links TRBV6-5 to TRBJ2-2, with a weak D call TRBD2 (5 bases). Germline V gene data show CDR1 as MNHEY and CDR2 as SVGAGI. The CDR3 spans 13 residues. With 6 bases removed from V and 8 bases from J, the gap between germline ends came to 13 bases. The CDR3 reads CASRTPGNGELFF. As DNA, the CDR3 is TGTGCCAGCAGGACCCCGGGAAATGGGGAGCTGTTTTTT.